The clone carrying this T cell receptor beta chain was counted a few times. This sample is drawn from a study of T-cell memory formation after mild COVID-19. Trimming left V 2 bases short and J 8 bases short, with 13 bases between. The CDR3 spans 15 residues. The germline CDR1 and CDR2 sequences are SGHTA and FQGNSA. TCRdb re-analysed the 5' RACE reads in MiXCR, keeping a single row per CDR3 protein. The data contain under 300,000 distinct CDR3 sequences, roughly 15% of them seen just once; the ten biggest clones take up about 4%. The specimen was PBMCs or a T cell subset sorted from them (not recorded which). This receptor was identified in a man younger than 30 who had mild COVID-19 (a few samples of this study predate the infection). Cell type and time point are not known. The genes are TRBV7-2 and TRBJ1-6, with D perhaps matching TRBD1 (6 bases). CDR3 bases: TGTGCCAGCAGCTTAAGGGGGACTAGTGATTCACCCCTCCACTTT. Protein sequence: CASSLRGTSDSPLHF.